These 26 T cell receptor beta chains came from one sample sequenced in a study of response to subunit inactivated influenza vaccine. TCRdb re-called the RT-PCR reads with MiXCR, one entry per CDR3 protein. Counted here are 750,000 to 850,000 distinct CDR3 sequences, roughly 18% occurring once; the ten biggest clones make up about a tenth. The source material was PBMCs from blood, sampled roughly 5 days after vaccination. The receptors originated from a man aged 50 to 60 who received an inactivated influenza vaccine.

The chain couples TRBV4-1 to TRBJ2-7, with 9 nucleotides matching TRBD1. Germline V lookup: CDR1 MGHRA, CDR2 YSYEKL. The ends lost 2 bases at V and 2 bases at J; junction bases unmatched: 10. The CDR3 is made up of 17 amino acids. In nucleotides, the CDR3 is TGCGCCAGCAGCCAAAGCCCCACAGGGGGCAGAGCCTACGAGCAGTACTTC. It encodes CASSQSPTGGRAYEQYF.

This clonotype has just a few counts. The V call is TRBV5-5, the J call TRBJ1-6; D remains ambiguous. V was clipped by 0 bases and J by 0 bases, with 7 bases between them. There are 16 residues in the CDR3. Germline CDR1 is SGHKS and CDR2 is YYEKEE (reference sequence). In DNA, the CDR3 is TGTGCCAGCAGCTTGGACCCAAGCTCCTATAATTCACCCCTCCACTTT. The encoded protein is CASSLDPSSYNSPLHF.

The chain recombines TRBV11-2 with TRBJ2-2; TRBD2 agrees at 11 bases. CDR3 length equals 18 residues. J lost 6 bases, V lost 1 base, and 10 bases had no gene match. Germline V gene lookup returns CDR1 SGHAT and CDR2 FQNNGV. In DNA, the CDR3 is TGTGCCAGCAGCTTAGGAGTAGCGGGGGGGACCCTCTCCGGGGAGCTGTTTTTT. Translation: CASSLGVAGGTLSGELFF.

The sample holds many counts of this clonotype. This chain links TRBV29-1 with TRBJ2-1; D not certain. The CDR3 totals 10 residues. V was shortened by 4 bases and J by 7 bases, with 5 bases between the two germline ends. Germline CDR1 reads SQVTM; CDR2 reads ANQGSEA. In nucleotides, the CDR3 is TGCAGCGTTGGCCTAAATGAGCAGTTCTTC. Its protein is CSVGLNEQFF.

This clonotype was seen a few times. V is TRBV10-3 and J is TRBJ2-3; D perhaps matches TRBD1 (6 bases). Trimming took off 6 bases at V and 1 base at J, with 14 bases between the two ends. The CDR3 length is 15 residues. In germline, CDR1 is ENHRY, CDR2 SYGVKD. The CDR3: CAIRQQGPRTDTQYF. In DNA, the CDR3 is TGTGCCATCAGGCAACAGGGTCCGCGCACAGATACGCAGTATTTT.

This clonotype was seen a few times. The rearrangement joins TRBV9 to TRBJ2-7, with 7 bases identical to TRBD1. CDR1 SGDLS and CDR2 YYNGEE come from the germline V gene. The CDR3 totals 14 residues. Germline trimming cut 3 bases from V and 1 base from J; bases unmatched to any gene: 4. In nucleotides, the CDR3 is TGTGCCAGCAGCGCGACAGGGTTTTCCTACGAGCAGTACTTC. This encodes CASSATGFSYEQYF.

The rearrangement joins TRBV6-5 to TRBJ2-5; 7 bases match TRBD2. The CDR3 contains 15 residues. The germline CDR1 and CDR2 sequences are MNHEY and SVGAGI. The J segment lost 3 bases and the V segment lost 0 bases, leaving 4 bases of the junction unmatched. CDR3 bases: TGTGCCAGCAGTTACTCAGGGCGGGGGAAAGAGACCCAGTACTTC. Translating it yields CASSYSGRGKETQYF.

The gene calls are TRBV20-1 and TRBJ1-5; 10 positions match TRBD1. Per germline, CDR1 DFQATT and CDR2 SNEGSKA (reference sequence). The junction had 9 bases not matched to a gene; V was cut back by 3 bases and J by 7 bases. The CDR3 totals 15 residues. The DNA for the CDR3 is TGCAGTGCTAGGGAGGGACAGGGGATCGTCCAGCCCCAGCATTTT. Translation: CSAREGQGIVQPQHF.

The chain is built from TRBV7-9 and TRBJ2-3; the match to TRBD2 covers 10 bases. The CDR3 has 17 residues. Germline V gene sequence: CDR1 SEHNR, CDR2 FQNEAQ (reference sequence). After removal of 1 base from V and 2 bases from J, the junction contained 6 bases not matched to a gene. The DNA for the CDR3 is TGTGCCAGCAGCTTAGATCCGCTAGCGGGAGACACAGATACGCAGTATTTT. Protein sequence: CASSLDPLAGDTDTQYF.

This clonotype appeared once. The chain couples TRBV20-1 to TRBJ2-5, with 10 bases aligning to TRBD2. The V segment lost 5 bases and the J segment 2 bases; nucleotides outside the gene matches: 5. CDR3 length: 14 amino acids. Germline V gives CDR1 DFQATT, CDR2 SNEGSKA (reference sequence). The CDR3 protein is CSAYSGRSQETQYF. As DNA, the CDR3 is TGCAGTGCTTATAGCGGGAGGTCACAAGAGACCCAGTACTTC.

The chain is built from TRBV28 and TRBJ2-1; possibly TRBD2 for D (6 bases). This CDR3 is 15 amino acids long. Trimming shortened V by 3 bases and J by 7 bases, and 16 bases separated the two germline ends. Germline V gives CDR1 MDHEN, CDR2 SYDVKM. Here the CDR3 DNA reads TGTGCCAGCAGTTTGGGACTCGAGACGGGGAATGAGCAGTTCTTC. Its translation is CASSLGLETGNEQFF. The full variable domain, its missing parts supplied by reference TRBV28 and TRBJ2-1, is DVKVTQSSRYLVKRTGEKVFLECVQDMDHENMFWYRQDPGLGLRLIYFSYDVKMKEKGDIPEGYSVSREKKERFSLILESASTNQTSMYLCASSLGLETGNEQFFGPGTRLTVL.

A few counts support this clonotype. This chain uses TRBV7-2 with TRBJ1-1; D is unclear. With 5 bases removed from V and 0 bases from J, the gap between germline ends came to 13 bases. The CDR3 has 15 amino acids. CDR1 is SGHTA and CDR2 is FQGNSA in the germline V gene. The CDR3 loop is CASSPRVQMNTEAFF. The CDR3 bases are TGTGCCAGCAGCCCTAGGGTACAGATGAACACTGAAGCTTTCTTT.

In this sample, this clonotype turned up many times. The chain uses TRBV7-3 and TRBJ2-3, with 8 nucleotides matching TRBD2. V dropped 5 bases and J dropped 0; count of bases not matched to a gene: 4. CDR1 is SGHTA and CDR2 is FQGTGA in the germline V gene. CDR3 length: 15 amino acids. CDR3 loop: CASSRGGLSTDTQYF. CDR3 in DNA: TGTGCCAGCAGCCGGGGGGGCCTAAGCACAGATACGCAGTATTTT.

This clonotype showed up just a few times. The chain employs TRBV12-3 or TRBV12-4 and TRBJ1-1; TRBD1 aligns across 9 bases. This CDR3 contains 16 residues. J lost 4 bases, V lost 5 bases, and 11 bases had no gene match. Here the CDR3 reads CASSPGTGIKVTEAFF. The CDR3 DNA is TGTGCCAGCAGTCCGGGGACAGGGATTAAGGTCACTGAAGCTTTCTTT.

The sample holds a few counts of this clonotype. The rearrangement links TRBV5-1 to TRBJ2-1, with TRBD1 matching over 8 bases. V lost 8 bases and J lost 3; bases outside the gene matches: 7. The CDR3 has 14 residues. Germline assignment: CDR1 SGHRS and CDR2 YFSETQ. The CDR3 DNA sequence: TGCGCCAGTATGGCCGGGACAGGCTACAATGAGCAGTTCTTC. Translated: CASMAGTGYNEQFF.

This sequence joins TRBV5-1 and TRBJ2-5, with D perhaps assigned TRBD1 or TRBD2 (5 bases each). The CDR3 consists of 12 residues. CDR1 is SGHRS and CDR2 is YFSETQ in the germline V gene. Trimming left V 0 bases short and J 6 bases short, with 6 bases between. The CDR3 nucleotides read TGCGCCAGCAGCTTGGGGGGGAAGACCCAGTACTTC. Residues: CASSLGGKTQYF.

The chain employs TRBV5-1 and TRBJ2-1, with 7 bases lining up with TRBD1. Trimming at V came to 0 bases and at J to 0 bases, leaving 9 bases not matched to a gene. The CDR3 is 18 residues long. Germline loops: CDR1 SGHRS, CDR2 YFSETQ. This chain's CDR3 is CASSLGATGLSSYNEQFF. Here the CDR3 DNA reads TGCGCCAGCAGCTTGGGGGCGACAGGGTTGAGCTCCTACAATGAGCAGTTCTTC.

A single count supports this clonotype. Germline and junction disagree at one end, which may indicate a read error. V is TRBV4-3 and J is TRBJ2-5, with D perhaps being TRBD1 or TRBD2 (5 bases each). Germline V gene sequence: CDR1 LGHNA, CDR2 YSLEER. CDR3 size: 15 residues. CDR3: CASSQDWTGQETHYF. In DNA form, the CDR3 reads TGCGCCAGCAGCCAAGATTGGACGGGGCAAGAGACCCACTACTTC.

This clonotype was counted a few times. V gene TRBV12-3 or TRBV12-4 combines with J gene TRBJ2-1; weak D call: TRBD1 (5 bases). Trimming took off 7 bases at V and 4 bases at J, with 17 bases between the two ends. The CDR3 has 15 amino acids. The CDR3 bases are TGTGCCAGCACAGGGCGGCAGGGAAGGTACAATGAGCAGTTCTTC. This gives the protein CASTGRQGRYNEQFF.

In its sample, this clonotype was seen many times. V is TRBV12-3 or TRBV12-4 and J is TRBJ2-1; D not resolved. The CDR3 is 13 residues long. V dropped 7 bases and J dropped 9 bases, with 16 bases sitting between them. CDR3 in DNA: TGTGCCAGCACCATAGGGCCGGCCACTGAGCAGTTCTTC. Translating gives CASTIGPATEQFF.

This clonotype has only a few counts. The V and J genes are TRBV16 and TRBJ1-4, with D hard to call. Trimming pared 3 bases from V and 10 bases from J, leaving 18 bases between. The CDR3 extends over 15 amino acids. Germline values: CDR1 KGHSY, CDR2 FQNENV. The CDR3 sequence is CASSHDRPALGKLFF. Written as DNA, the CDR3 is TGTGCCAGCAGCCACGACCGGCCTGCCCTGGGAAAACTGTTTTTT.

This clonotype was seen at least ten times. CDR3 residues: CASSFKTGGLDTQYF. The CDR3 bases are TGTGCCAGCAGTTTCAAGACAGGGGGCTTGGATACGCAGTATTTT. The rearrangement joins TRBV12-3 or TRBV12-4 to TRBJ2-3; 10 bases align to TRBD1. V lost 3 bases, J lost 6 bases, and 6 bases stayed unmatched. The CDR3 loop spans 15 amino acids.

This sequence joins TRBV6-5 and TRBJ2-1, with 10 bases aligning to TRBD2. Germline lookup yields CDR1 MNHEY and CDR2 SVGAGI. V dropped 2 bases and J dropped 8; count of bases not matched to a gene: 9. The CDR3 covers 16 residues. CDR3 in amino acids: CASSYEASGSRDEQFF. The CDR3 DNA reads TGTGCCAGCAGTTACGAGGCTAGCGGGAGCCGGGATGAGCAGTTCTTC.

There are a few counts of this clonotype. CDR3 protein: CASSRWTVSETQYF. CDR3 DNA: TGTGCCAGCAGCCGTTGGACAGTAAGTGAGACCCAGTACTTC. V gene TRBV7-8 combines with J gene TRBJ2-5, with D perhaps matching TRBD1 (6 bases). Trimming stripped 5 bases from V and 5 bases from J, with 15 bases between. The length of the CDR3 is 14 residues. Germline CDR1 reads SGHVS; CDR2 reads FQNEAQ.

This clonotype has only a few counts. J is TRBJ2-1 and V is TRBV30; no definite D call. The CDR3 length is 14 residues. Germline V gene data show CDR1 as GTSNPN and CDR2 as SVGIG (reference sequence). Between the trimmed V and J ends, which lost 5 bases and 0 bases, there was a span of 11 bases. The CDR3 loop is CAWSQGLSYNEQFF. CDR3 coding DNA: TGTGCCTGGTCGCAAGGGCTCTCCTACAATGAGCAGTTCTTC.

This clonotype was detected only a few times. The CDR3 DNA sequence: TGTGCCAGCAGTTTCACTAGCGGGACGAGGGCAGATACGCAGTATTTT. Amino acid sequence: CASSFTSGTRADTQYF. The chain has TRBV12-3 or TRBV12-4 and TRBJ2-3; 10 bases are shared with TRBD2. V shed 3 bases and J 4 bases; nucleotides not matched to a gene: 7. CDR3 length: 16 residues.